This T cell receptor (beta chain) was obtained from a study of OX40 agonist ivuxolimab in advanced cancers. For the study at large: Of the participants, approximately 44% had some prior anti-PD-1, anti-PD-L1 or anti-CTLA-4 therapy, which was allowed. Partial responses, seen in three patients, involved one hepatocellular carcinoma and two cutaneous melanomas.

Using immunoSEQ multiplex PCR, the repertoire was profiled, and TCRdb retains in-frame clones only, with some absent. In the table there are about 54,000 clones, around four fifths of which are singletons. The CDR3 covers 16 residues. The germline gives CDR1 MNHNY, CDR2 SVGAGI (reference sequence). V was cut by 3 bases and J by 4 bases, with 18 bases left in between. This receptor was taken from an adult with an advanced solid tumor such as melanoma, head and neck, liver or kidney cancer. Sequenced material: CD4+ or CD8+ T cells sorted from blood, taken in a trial of the OX40 agonist ivuxolimab. The gene calls are TRBV6-6 and TRBJ1-2; D ambiguous. The CDR3 is CASSYDSWGKGYGYTF. The CDR3 coding sequence is TGTGCCAGCAGTTATGATTCATGGGGTAAAGGCTATGGCTACACCTTC.